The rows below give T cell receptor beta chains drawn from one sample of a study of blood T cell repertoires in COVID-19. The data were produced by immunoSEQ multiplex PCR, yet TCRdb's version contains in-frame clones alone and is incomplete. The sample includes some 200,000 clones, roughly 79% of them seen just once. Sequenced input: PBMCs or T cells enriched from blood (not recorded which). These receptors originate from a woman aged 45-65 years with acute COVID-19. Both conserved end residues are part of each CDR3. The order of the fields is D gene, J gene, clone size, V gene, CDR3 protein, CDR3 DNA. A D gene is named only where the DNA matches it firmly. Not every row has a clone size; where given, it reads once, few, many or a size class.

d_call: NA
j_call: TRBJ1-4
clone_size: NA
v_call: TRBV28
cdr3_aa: CASSRYRATNEKLFF
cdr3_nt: TGTGCCAGCAGTAGATACAGGGCAACTAATGAAAAACTGTTTTTT

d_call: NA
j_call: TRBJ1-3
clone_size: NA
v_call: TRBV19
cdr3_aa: CASRDRGATSGNTIYF
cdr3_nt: TGTGCCAGTAGAGACCGGGGGGCGACCTCTGGAAACACCATATATTTT

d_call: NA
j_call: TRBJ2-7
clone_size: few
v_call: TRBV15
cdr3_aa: CATSRGGGTPYEQYF
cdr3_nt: TGTGCCACCAGCAGAGGTGGAGGGACCCCCTACGAGCAGTACTTC

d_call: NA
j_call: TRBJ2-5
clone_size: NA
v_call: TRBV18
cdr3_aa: CASSPPGAQETQYF
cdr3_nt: TGTGCCAGCTCACCACCTGGAGCCCAAGAGACCCAGTACTTC

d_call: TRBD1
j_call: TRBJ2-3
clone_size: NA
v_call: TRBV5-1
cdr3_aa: CASSLRTGGADTQYF
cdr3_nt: TGCGCCAGCAGCCTTAGGACAGGGGGTGCAGATACGCAGTATTTT

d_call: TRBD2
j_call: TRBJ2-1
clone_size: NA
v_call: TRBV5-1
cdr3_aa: CASSSSGRAGGNEQFF
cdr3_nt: TGCGCCAGCAGCTCAAGCGGGAGGGCCGGCGGCAATGAGCAGTTCTTC

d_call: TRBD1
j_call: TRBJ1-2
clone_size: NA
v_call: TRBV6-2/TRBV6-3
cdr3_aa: CASSHPFATNGQGYGYTF
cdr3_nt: TGTGCCAGCAGTCACCCGTTTGCCACAAACGGACAGGGCTATGGCTACACCTTC

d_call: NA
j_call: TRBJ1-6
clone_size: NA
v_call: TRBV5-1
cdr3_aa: CASSSRGYNSPLHF
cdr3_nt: TGCGCCAGCAGCTCCAGGGGTTATAATTCACCCCTCCACTTT

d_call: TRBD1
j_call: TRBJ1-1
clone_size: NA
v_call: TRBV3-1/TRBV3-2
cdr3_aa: CASSRGQGNTEAFF
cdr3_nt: TGTGCCAGCAGCCGAGGACAGGGGAACACTGAAGCTTTCTTT

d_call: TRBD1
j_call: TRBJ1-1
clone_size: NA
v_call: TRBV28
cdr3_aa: CASRRQGARGTEAFF
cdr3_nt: TGTGCCAGCAGGCGACAGGGGGCTCGGGGCACTGAAGCTTTCTTT

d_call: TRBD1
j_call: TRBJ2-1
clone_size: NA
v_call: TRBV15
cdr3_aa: CATSPGQRNEQFF
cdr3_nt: TGTGCCACCAGTCCGGGACAGCGCAATGAGCAGTTCTTC

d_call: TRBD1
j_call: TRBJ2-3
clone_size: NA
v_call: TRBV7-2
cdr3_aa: CASSSTSLAGTGPTDTQYF
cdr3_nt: TGTGCCAGCAGCTCTACGAGTTTGGCCGGGACAGGGCCCACAGATACGCAGTATTTT

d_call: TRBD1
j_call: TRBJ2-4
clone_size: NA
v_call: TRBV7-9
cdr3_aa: CASSLLRTGENIQYF
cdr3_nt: TGTGCCAGCAGCCTACTCCGGACAGGGGAAAACATTCAGTACTTC

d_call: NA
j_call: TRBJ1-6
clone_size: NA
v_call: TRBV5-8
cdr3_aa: CASSPGGSFSPLHF
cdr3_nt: TGTGCCAGCAGCCCGGGCGGGAGTTTTTCACCCCTCCACTTT

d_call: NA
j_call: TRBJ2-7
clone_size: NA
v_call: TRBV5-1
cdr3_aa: CASSFSSLDNPYEQYF
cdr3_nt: TGCGCCAGCAGCTTTTCGTCACTAGATAACCCCTACGAGCAGTACTTC

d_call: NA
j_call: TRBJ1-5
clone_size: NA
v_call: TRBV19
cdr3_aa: CASSRQTNQPQHF
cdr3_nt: TGTGCCAGTAGTAGACAGACTAATCAGCCCCAGCATTTT

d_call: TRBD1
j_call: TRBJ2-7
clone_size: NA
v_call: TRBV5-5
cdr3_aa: CASMVLQGAREQYF
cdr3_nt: TGTGCCAGCATGGTACTGCAGGGGGCAAGGGAGCAGTACTTC

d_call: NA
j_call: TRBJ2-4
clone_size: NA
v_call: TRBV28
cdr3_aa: CASSLRASVQPLAKNIQYF
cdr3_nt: TGTGCCAGCAGCTTGCGGGCTAGCGTCCAACCTCTAGCCAAAAACATTCAGTACTTC

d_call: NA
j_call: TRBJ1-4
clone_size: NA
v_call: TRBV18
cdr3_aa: CASSPTGSGEKLFF
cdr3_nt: TGTGCCAGCTCACCGACAGGTTCTGGCGAAAAACTGTTTTTT

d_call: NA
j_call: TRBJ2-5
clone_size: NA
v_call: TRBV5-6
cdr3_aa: CASTRGAETQYF
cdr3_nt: TGTGCCAGCACGAGAGGCGCAGAGACCCAGTACTTC

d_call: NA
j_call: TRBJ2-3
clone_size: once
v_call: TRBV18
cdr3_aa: CASSENVPDTQYF
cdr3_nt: TGTGCCAGCTCGGAGAACGTGCCAGATACGCAGTATTTT

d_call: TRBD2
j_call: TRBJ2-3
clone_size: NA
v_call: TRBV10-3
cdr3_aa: CAISVGLAGVGTDTQYF
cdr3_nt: TGTGCCATCAGTGTGGGGCTAGCGGGAGTTGGAACAGATACGCAGTATTTT

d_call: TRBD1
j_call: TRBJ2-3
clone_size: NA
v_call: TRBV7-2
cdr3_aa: CASSNRGGQGVTDTQYF
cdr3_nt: TGTGCCAGCAGCAACCGAGGGGGACAGGGGGTCACAGATACGCAGTATTTT

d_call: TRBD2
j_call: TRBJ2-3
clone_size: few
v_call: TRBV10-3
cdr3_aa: CAISDSQGLAGGTDTQYF
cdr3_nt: TGTGCCATCAGTGACTCTCAGGGACTAGCGGGGGGCACAGATACGCAGTATTTT

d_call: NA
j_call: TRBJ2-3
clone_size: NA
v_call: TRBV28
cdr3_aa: CASRRPGTTPTF
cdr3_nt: TGTGCCAGCAGAAGACCCGGGACAACCCCCACTTTT

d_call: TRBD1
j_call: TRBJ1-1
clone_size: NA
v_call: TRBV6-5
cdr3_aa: CASSIDRVSPAFF
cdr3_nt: TGTGCCAGCAGCATCGACAGGGTATCGCCAGCTTTCTTT

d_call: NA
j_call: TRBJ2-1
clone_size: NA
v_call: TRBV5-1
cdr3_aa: CASSLGGRWEFDEQFF
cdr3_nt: TGCGCCAGCAGCCTGGGAGGAAGGTGGGAGTTCGATGAGCAGTTCTTC

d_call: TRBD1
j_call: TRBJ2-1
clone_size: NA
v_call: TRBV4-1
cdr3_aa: CASSHDVRGSSYNEQFF
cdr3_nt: TGCGCCAGCAGCCATGATGTCAGGGGGAGCTCCTACAATGAGCAGTTCTTC

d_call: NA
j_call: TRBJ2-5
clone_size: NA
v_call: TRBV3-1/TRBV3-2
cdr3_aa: CASSQERIETQYF
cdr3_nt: TGTGCCAGCAGCCAAGAGAGGATAGAGACCCAGTACTTC

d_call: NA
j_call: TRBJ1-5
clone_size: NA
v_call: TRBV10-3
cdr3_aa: CAISESQGNQPQHF
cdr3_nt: TGTGCCATCAGTGAGTCACAGGGAAATCAGCCCCAGCATTTT

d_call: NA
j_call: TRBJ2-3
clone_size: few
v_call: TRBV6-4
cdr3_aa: CASRAFRAADTQYF
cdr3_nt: TGTGCCAGCAGAGCCTTCCGTGCCGCAGATACGCAGTATTTT

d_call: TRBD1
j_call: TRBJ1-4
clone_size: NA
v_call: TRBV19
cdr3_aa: CASRDRGYVNEKLFF
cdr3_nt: TGTGCCAGTAGAGACAGGGGGTATGTTAATGAAAAACTGTTTTTT

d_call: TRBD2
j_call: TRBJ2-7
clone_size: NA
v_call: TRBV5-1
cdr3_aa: CASRPGTSGVYEQYF
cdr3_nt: TGCGCCAGCAGGCCCGGGACTAGCGGGGTCTACGAGCAGTACTTC

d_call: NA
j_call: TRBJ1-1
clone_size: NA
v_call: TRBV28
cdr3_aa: CASRLGQTNTEAFF
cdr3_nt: TGTGCCAGCAGGCTCGGACAGACGAACACTGAAGCTTTCTTT

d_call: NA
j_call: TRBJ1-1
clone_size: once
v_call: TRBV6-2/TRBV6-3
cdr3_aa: CASSYLAGMNTEAFF
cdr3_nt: TGTGCCAGCAGTTACTTGGCAGGTATGAACACTGAAGCTTTCTTT

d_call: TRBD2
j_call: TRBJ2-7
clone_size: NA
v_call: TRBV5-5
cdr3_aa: CASSPYKKLAGQILIEQYF
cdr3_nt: TGTGCCAGCAGCCCTTACAAAAAACTAGCGGGTCAAATCCTTATCGAGCAGTACTTC

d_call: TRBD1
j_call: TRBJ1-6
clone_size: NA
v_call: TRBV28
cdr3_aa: CASSLRDSVRPLHF
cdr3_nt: TGTGCCAGCAGCCTCCGGGACAGCGTGCGACCCCTCCACTTT

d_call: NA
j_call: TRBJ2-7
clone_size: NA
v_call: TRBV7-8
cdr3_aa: CASSLVLSYEQYF
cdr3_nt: TGTGCCAGCAGCTTAGTCCTCTCCTACGAGCAGTACTTC

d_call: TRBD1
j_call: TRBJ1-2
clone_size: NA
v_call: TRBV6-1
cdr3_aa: CASSEQGANYGYTF
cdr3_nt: TGTGCCAGCAGTGAACAGGGGGCCAACTATGGCTACACCTTC

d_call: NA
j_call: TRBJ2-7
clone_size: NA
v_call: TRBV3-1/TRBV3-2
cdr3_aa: CASSQDGTGPRSYEQYF
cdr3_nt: TGTGCCAGCAGCCAAGATGGTACAGGGCCACGCTCCTACGAGCAGTACTTC

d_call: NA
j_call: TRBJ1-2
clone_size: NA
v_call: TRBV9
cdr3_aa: CASSVEPETGPNYGYTF
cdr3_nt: TGTGCCAGCAGCGTGGAACCCGAGACAGGCCCTAACTATGGCTACACCTTC

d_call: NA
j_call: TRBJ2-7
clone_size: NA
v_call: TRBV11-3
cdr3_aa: CASSLEPLGFHEQYF
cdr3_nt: TGTGCCAGCAGCTTAGAACCTCTAGGATTCCACGAGCAGTACTTC

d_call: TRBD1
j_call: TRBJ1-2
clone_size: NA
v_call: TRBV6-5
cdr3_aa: CASPGGQGKNYGYTF
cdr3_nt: TGTGCCAGCCCAGGAGGACAGGGGAAGAACTATGGCTACACCTTC

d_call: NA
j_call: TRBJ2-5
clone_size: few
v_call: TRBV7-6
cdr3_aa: CASSAGLNQETQYF
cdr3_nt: TGTGCCAGCAGCGCAGGACTGAACCAAGAGACCCAGTACTTC

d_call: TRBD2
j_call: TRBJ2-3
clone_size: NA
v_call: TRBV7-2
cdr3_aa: CASSLGLAGGSNTQYF
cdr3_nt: TGTGCCAGCAGCTTAGGACTAGCGGGGGGATCAAATACGCAGTATTTT

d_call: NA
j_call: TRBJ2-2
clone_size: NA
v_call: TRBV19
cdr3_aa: CASSIEGTPSFGELFF
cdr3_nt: TGTGCCAGTAGTATAGAGGGGACTCCGTCCTTCGGGGAGCTGTTTTTT

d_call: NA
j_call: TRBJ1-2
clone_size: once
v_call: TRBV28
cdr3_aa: CASSRQGINYGYTF
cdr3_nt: TGTGCCAGCAGTCGCCAGGGGATTAACTATGGCTACACCTTC

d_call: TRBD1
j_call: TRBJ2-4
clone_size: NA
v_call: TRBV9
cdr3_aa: CASSAQGDKNIQYF
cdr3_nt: TGTGCCAGCAGCGCGCAGGGGGACAAAAACATTCAGTACTTC

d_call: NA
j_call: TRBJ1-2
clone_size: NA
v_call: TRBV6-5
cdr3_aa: CASLTLGVWYGYTF
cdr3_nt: TGTGCCAGCCTTACCTTAGGGGTATGGTATGGCTACACCTTC

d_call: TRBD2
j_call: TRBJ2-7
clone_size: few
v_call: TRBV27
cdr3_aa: CASSLAGGYEQYF
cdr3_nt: TGTGCCAGCAGTTTAGCGGGGGGGTACGAGCAGTACTTC

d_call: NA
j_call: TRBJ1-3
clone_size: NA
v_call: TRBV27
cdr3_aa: CASSRAFSGNTIYF
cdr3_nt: TGTGCCAGCAGTAGAGCCTTCTCTGGAAACACCATATATTTT

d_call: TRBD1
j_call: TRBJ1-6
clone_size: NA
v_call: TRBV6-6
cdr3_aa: CASSPRQGANSPLHF
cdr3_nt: TGTGCCAGCAGTCCCCGTCAGGGGGCTAATTCACCCCTCCACTTT

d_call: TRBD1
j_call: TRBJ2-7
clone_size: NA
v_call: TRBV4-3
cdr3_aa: CASSSHRGYEQYF
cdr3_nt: TGCGCCAGCAGCTCCCACAGGGGCTACGAGCAGTACTTC

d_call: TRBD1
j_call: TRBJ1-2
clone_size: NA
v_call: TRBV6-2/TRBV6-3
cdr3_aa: CASSYNRGLSGYTF
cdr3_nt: TGTGCCAGCAGTTACAACAGGGGTTTGTCGGGCTACACCTTC

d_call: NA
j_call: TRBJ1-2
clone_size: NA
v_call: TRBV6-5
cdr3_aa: CASSNSGNGYTF
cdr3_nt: TGTGCCAGCAGTAATTCAGGGAATGGCTACACCTTC

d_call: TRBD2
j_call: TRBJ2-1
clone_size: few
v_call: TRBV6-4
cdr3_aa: CASSDLRTSLFF
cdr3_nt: TGTGCCAGCAGTGACTTACGGACTAGTCTTTTCTTC

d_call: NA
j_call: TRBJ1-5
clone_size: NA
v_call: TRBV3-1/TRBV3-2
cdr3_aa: CASSSDWSNQPQHF
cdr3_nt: TGTGCCAGCAGCTCCGACTGGAGCAATCAGCCCCAGCATTTT

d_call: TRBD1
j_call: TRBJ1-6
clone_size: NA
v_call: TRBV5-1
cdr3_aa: CASSLVGLVETGGSSPLHF
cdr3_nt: TGCGCCAGCAGCTTGGTTGGGCTCGTCGAGACAGGGGGGAGTTCACCCCTCCACTTT

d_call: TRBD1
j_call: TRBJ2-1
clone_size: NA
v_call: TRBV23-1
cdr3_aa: CASIGTGGQSSNEQFF
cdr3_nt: TGCGCCAGCATCGGGACAGGGGGCCAGTCGTCCAATGAGCAGTTCTTC

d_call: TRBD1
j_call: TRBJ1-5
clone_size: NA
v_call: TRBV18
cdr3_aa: CASSGTDNQPQHF
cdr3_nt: TGTGCCAGCTCCGGGACAGACAATCAGCCCCAGCATTTT